This note documents a single T cell receptor beta chain sequence. Sequencing was performed with immunoSEQ multiplex PCR; in TCRdb, only in-frame clones are kept and a portion is missing. The sample shows tens of thousands of clones, approximately 92% of them seen only once. J lost 3 bases, V lost 1 base, and 8 bases had no gene match. Germline values: CDR1 KGHSH, CDR2 LQKENI. The CDR3 loop spans 16 amino acids. This sample is part of a study of multiple sclerosis patients with progressive multifocal leukoencephalopathy. Study-wide context: Longitudinal control samples came from natalizumab-treated multiple sclerosis patients without PML.

Time point defined: before natalizumab initiation. The chain has TRBV18 and TRBJ1-2; 7 nucleotides agree with TRBD1. The specimen was PBMCs. This TCR derives from a man aged 25-40 years with multiple sclerosis. The CDR3 DNA is TGTGCCAGCTCACCACGACAGGGCGCCCACTACTATGGCTACACCTTC. This translates into CASSPRQGAHYYGYTF.